This T cell receptor beta chain was sequenced for a study of metastatic and nonmetastatic thyroid tumors. The count of this clone is one. Thyroid surgery took place with no prior treatment in any patient. Germline V gene lookup returns CDR1 SEHNR and CDR2 FQNEAQ (reference sequence). Germline trimming cut 5 bases from V and 2 bases from J; bases unmatched to any gene: 6. The CDR3 runs to 14 residues. TCRdb re-called the PCR reads via MiXCR. The profile shows more than 20,000 clones, 10% to 15% of them singletons. The receptor comes from a female donor with papillary thyroid cancer or a benign thyroid nodule (not recorded which). Some clones in this sample may be carry-over from other donors' samples. Sequences were obtained from blood. The rearrangement uses TRBV7-9 and TRBJ2-7; TRBD1 matches at 7 bases. In DNA, the CDR3 is TGTGCCAGCAGCCACGGGGACAGTGCCTACGAGCAGTACTTC. Translated, it gives CASSHGDSAYEQYF.